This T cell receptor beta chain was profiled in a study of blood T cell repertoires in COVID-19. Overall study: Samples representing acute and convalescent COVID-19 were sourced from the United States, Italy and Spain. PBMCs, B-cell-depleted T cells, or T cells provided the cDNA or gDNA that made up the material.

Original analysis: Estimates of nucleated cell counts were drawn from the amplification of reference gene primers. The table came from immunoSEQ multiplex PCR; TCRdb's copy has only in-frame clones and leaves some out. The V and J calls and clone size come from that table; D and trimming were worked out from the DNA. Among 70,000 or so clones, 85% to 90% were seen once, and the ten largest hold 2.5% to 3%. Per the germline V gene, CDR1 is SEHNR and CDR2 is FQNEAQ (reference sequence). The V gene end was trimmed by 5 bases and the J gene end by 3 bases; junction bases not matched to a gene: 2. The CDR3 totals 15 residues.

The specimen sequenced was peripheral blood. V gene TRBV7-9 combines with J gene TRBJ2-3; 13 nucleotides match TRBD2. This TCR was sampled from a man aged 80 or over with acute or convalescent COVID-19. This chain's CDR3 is CASSPTSGRTDTQYF. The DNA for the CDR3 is TGTGCCAGCAGCCCGACTAGCGGGAGGACAGATACGCAGTATTTT.